The text below deals with one TCR beta chain. Original analysis: Reference gene primer amplification gave estimated nucleated cell counts. The repertoire was sequenced with immunoSEQ multiplex PCR; TCRdb's copy has only in-frame clones and lacks some. For V, J and clone size, that table is used; D and trimming come from the DNA. The repertoire holds approximately 30,000 clones, with about nine tenths as singletons. Germline V lookup: CDR1 SGDLS, CDR2 YYNGEE. Trimming pared 0 bases from V and 1 base from J, leaving 12 bases between. The CDR3 runs 16 residues. This sample is drawn from a study of blood T cell repertoires in COVID-19. The wider study: Both acute and convalescent COVID-19 samples were obtained from the United States, Italy and Spain. Sources were T cells, B-cell-depleted T cells, or PBMCs; the material itself was cDNA or gDNA.

The rearrangement joins TRBV9 to TRBJ2-3, with D perhaps matching TRBD1 (6 bases). The clonotype comes from a woman older than 75 with active or convalescent COVID-19. The sample was peripheral blood. CDR3 region: CASSVAGALGTDTQYF. The CDR3 DNA reads as TGTGCCAGCAGCGTAGCAGGGGCTTTAGGCACAGATACGCAGTATTTT.